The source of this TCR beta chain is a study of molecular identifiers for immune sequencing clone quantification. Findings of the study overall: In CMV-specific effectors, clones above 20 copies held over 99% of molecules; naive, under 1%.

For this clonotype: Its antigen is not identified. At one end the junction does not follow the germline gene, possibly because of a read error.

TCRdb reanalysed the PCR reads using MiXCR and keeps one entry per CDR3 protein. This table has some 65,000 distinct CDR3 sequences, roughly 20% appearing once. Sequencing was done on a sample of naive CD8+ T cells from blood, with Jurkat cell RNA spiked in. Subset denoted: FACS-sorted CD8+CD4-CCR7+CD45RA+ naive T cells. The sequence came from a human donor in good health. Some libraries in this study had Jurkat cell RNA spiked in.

The CDR3 is CASSRTGTGNEKLFF. Written as DNA, the CDR3 is TGTGCCAGCAGCCGAACCGGGACGGGGAATGAAAAACTGTTCTTT. The chain employs TRBV6-5 and TRBJ1-4, with D possibly TRBD1 on 5 matching bases. The germline V gene has CDR1 MNHEY and CDR2 SVGAGI. This CDR3 region has 15 residues.